The source of this T cell receptor (beta chain) is a study of vaccination effects on CD4 cells after COVID-19. Study-level background: A couple of convalescent patients gave samples 16 days and one week before vaccination.

Antigen-specific CD4+ T cells were expanded (with viral peptide pools) by the ViraFEST assay ahead of sequencing. Cells that had been cultured for 10 days were the source of isolated CD4+ T cells. Their SARS-CoV-2 infection, verified by PCR, occurred between March and December 2020. The V and J ends lost 8 bases and 4 bases respectively, with 11 bases between them. The CDR3 length is 13 residues. TCRdb's copy holds only in-frame clones and misses some; the assay was immunoSEQ multiplex PCR. The data hold roughly 45,000 clones, with around 72% observed a single time. This clone came up once. Its target is unknown.

The TCR originated in a human donor who had a prior SARS-CoV-2 infection. The specimen comprised CD4+ T cells from PBMCs cultured with a peptide pool, sampled before COVID-19 vaccination. The J gene is TRBJ2-2, the V gene TRBV12-3 or TRBV12-4; a possible D gene is TRBD2 (6 bases). CDR3 protein: CASAGPGTGELFF. CDR3 nucleotides: TGTGCCAGCGCGGGGCCGGGCACCGGGGAGCTGTTTTTT.